This T cell receptor (beta chain) originates from a study of blood T cells in healthy people across ages. It was with a sample-barcoded 5' primer and a J-beta primer mix that a second PCR of about 6 to 12 cycles was run. TCRdb independently ran MiXCR on the 5' RACE reads; one entry per CDR3 protein. The sample has 650,000 to 1,000,000 distinct CDR3 sequences; 35% to 40% are singletons. This clonotype was observed a few times. Its antigen is unidentified. Individuals who donated were healthy Caucasians from Russia aged roughly 6 to 100. Study results and limitations: More naive CD4+ cells and higher diversity marked long-lived donors relative to aged donors.

Sequenced material: blood. The receptor was isolated from a man younger than 35 in good health.

The CDR3 DNA sequence: TGTGCCAGCAGCTTAGGTTTGGGACTAGCTGATACGCAGTATTTT. It translates to CASSLGLGLADTQYF. This chain joins TRBV7-2 and TRBJ2-3, with 9 bases that match TRBD2. The J segment lost 6 bases and the V segment lost 1 base, leaving 5 bases of the junction unmatched. Germline loops: CDR1 SGHTA, CDR2 FQGNSA. CDR3 length equals 15 residues.